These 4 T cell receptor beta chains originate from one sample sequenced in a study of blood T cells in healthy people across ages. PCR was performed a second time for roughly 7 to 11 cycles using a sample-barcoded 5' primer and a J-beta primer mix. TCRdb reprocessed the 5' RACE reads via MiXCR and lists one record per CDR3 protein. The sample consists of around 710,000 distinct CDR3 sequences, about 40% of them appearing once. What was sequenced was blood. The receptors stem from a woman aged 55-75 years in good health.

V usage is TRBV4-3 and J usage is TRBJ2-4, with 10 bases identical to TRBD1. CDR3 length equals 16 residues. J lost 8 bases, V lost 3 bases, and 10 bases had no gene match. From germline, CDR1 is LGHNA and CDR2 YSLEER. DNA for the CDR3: TGCGCCAGCAGCCATGAACGGGACAGGGGAAGACACATTCAGTACTTC. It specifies CASSHERDRGRHIQYF.

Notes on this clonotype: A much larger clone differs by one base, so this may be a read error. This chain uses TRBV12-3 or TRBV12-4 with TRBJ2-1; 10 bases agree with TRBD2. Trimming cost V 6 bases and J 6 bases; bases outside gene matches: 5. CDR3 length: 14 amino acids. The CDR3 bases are TGTGCCAGCAGCGACGGGACTAGCGTCAATGAGCAGTTCTTC. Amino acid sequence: CASSDGTSVNEQFF.

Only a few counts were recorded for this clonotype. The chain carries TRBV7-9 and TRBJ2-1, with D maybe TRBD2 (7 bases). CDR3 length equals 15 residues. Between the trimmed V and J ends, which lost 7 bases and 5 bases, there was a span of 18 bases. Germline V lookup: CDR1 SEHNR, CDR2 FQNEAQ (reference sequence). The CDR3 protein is CASTPGASGNNEQFF. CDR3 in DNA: TGTGCCAGCACCCCAGGGGCTAGCGGTAACAATGAGCAGTTCTTC.

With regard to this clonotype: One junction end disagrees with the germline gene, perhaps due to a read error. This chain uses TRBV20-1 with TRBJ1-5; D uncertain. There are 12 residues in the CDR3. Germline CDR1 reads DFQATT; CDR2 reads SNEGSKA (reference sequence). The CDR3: CCARRIGQPQHF. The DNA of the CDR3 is TGCTGTGCTAGAAGAATCGGGCAGCCCCAGCATTTT.